This T cell receptor beta chain was sequenced during a study of blood T cell repertoires in COVID-19. Assay: immunoSEQ multiplex PCR; the TCRdb copy retains only in-frame clones and omits some. This sample carries approximately 25,000 clones, around four fifths of them seen once, and the ten largest clones take about 9%. Per the germline V gene, CDR1 is SGHVS and CDR2 is FQNEAQ. This CDR3 region has 18 residues. After removal of 1 base from V and 6 bases from J, the junction contained 7 bases not matched to a gene. V and J are TRBV7-8 and TRBJ2-2, with 14 bases identical to TRBD2. Material: peripheral blood. The clonotype was recovered from a human donor in a cohort sampled during active COVID-19. CDR3 amino acids: CASSLGRTSGRSAGELFF. CDR3 nucleotide sequence: TGTGCCAGCAGCTTAGGAAGGACTAGCGGGAGGTCGGCCGGGGAGCTGTTTTTT.